This T cell receptor (beta chain) was captured in a study of cytomegalovirus exposure and HLA in healthy donors. The V segment lost 8 bases and the J segment 4 bases; nucleotides outside the gene matches: 6. CDR3 length equals 13 residues. Germline CDR1 MNHEY, CDR2 SVGAGI. Findings and limits, study-wide: In a later analysis, compared with equally common non-associated chains, HLA-associated beta chains were more expanded. In a later analysis, at a false discovery rate of 0.05, fewer than 20,000 TCR beta sequences were associated with HLA alleles. The study flagged about 150 TCR beta chains as cytomegalovirus-associated.

With regard to this clone: Its antigen is unknown.

The PCR had 60 Vbeta and 13 Jbeta primers. Method: immunoSEQ multiplex PCR; TCRdb's copy keeps in-frame clones and lacks some. Here the sample spans about 130,000 clones, 65% to 90% being singletons. Sequencing input: PBMCs. The genes are TRBV6-5 and TRBJ2-3; 7 nucleotides agree with TRBD1. This TCR was recovered from a girl aged 2-10 years in good health and CMV-seronegative. The CDR3 is CASCNRGADTQYF. The CDR3 DNA reads as TGTGCCAGCTGTAACAGGGGCGCAGATACGCAGTATTTT.